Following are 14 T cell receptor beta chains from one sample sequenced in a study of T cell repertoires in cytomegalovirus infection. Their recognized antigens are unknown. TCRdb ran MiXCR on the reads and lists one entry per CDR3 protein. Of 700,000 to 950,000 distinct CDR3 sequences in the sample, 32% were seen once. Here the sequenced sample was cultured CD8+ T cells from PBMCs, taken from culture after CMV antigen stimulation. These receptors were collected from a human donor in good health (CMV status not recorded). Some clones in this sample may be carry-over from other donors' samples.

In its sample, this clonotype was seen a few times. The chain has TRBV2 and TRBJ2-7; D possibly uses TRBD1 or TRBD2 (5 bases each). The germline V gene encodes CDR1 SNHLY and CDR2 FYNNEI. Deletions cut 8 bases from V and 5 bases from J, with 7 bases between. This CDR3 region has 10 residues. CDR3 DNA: TGTGCCAGCGGGGGAGACGAGCAGTACTTC. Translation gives CASGGDEQYF.

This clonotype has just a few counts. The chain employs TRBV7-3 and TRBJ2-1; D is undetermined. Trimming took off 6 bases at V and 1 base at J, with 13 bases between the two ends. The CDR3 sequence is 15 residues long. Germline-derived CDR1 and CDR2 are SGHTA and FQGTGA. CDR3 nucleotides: TGTGCCAGCAGTCAATCCAGAGGATCCTACAATGAGCAGTTCTTC. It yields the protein CASSQSRGSYNEQFF.

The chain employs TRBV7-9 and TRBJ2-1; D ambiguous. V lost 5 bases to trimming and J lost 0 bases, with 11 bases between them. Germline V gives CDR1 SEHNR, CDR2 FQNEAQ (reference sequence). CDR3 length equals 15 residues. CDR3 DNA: TGTGCCAGCAGCCCCCGGACCAACTCCTACAATGAGCAGTTCTTC. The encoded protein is CASSPRTNSYNEQFF.

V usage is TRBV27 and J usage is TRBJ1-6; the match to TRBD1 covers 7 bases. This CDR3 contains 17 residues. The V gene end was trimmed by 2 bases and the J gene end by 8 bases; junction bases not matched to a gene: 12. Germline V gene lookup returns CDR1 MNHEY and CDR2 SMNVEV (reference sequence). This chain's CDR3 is CASSLPGSGGGDSPLHF. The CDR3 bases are TGTGCCAGCAGTTTACCTGGGTCGGGAGGGGGCGATTCACCCCTCCACTTT.

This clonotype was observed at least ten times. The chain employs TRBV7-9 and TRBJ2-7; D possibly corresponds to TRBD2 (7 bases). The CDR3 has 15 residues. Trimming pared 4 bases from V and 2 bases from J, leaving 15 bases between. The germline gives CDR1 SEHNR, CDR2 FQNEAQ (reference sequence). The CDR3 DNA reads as TGTGCCAGCAGCTCTGACGGGGGGCCAGCCTACGAGCAGTACTTC. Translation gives CASSSDGGPAYEQYF. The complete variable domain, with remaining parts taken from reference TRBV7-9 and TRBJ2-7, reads DTGVSQNPRHKITKRGQNVTFRCDPISEHNRLYWYRQTLGQGPEFLTYFQNEAQLEKSRLLSDRFSAERPKGSFSTLEIQRTEQGDSAMYLCASSSDGGPAYEQYFGPGTRLTVT.

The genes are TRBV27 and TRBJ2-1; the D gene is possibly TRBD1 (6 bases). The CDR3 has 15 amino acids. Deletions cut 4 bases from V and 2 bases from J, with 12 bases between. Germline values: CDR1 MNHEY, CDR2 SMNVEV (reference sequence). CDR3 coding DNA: TGTGCCAGCAGTTCCGGGACATCCACCTACAATGAGCAGTTCTTC. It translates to CASSSGTSTYNEQFF.

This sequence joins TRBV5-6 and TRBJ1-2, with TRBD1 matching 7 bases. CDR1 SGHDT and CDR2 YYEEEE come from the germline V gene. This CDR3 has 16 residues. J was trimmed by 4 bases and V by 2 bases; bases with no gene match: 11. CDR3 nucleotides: TGTGCCAGCAGCTTCCCGCAGGGGGAAAACGTCTATGGCTACACCTTC. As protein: CASSFPQGENVYGYTF.

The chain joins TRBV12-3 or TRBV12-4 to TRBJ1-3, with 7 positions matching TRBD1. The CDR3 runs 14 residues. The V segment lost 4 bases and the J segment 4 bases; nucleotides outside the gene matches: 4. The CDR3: CASSYRGEGNTIYF. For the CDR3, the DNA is TGTGCCAGCAGTTACAGGGGAGAGGGAAACACCATATATTTT.

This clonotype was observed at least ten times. CDR3 protein: CASSPRDNYGYTF. The CDR3 nucleotides are TGTGCCAGCAGCCCTAGAGATAACTATGGCTACACCTTC. V is TRBV7-9 and J is TRBJ1-2; D ambiguous. The germline V and J ends were trimmed by 5 bases and 1 base, with 8 bases remaining between them. The CDR3 sequence is 13 residues long. Germline V gene sequence: CDR1 SEHNR, CDR2 FQNEAQ (reference sequence).

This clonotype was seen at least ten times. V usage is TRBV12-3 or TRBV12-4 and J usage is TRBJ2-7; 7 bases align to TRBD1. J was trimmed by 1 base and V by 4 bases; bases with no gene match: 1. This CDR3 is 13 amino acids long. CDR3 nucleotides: TGTGCCAGCAGTTGGGGACAGTCCTACGAGCAGTACTTC. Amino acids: CASSWGQSYEQYF.

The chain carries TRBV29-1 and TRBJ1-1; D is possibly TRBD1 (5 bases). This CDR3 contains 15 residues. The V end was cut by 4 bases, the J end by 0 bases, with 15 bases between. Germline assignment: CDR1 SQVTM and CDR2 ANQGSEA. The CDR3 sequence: CSVVKGLGVNTEAFF. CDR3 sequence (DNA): TGCAGCGTTGTAAAGGGGCTGGGGGTGAACACTGAAGCTTTCTTT.

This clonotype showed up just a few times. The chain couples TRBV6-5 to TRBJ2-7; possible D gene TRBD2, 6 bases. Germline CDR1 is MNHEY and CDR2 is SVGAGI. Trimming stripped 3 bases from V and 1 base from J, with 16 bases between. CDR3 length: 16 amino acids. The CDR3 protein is CASSYGLTGESYEQYF. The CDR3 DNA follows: TGTGCCAGCAGTTATGGCCTTACGGGGGAATCCTACGAGCAGTACTTC.

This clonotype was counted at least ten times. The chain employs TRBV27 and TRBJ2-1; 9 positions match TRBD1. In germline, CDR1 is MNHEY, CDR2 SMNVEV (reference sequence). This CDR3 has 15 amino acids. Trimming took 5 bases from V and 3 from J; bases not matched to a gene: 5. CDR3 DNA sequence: TGTGCCAGCAGTCCCGGGACAGGGTTCTACAATGAGCAGTTCTTC. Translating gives CASSPGTGFYNEQFF.

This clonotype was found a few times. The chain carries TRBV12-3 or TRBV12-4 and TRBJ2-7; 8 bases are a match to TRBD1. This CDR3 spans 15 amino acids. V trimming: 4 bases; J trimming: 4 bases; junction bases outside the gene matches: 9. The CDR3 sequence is CASSSRDRMLYEQYF. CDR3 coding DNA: TGTGCCAGCAGTTCTCGGGACAGGATGTTATACGAGCAGTACTTC.